The clone carrying this T cell receptor beta chain was seen ten or more times. Its antigen remains unidentified. This record belongs to a study of T-cell reconstitution after alpha-beta-depleted transplantation in children. V lost 6 bases and J lost 5; bases outside the gene matches: 7. CDR3 length: 14 amino acids. From germline, CDR1 is MNHNS and CDR2 SASEGT. Unique molecular identifiers were incorporated into the prepared TCRbeta library. MiXCR, run by TCRdb on the PCR reads, gives a single entry per CDR3 protein. The data hold 450,000 to 600,000 distinct CDR3 sequences, with under 12% observed a single time. Points from the study as a whole: Day-60 TCRbeta diversity that was high in some patients was derived from surviving recipient T cells and thymic progenitors. Hyperexpanded clones declined; after one year, newly produced T cells mostly supplied diversity. Several hundred expanded graft clones reportedly were the source of alpha-beta T cells about two months after transplant.

The sample was PBMCs, taken before TCRalphabeta/CD19-depleted stem cell transplant. The sequence derives from a child under 10 years old with inherited bone marrow failure, due to receive a stem cell transplant. This chain uses TRBV6-1 with TRBJ2-5; 9 bases map to TRBD2. The CDR3 nucleotides are TGTGCCAGCAGAGCTAGCGGGATCCTTGAGACCCAGTACTTC. Amino acid sequence: CASRASGILETQYF.